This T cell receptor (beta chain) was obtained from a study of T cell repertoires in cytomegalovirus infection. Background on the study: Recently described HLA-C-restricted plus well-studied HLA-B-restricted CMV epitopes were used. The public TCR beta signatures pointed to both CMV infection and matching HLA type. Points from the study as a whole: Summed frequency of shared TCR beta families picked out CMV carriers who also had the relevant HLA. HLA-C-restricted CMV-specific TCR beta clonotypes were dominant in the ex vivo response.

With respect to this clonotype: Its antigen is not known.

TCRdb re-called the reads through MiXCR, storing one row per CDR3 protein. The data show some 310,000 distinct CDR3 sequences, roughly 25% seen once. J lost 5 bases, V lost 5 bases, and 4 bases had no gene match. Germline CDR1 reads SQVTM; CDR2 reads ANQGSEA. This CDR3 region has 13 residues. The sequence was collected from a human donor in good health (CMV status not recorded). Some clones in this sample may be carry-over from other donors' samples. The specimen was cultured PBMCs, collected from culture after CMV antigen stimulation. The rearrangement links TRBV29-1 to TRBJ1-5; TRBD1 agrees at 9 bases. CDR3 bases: TGCAGCGTTCGGGACAGGGAGGATCAGCCCCAGCATTTT. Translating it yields CSVRDREDQPQHF.